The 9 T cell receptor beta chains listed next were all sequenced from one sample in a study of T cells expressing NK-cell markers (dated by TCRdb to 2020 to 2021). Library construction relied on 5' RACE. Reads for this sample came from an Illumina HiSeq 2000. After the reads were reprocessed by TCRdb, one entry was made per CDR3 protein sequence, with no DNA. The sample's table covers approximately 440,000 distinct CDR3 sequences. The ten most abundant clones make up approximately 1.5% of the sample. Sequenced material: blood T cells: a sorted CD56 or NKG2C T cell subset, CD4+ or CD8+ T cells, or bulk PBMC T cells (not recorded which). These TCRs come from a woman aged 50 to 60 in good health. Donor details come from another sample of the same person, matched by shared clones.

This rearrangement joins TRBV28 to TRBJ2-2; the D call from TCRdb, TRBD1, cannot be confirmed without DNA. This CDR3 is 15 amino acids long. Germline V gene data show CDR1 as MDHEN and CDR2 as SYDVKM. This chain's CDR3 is CASTPYRGFTGELFF.

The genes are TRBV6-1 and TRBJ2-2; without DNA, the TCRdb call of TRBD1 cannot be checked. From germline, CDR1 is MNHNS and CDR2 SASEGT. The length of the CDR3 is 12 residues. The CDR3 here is CASRKVPGELFF.

This CDR3 reads CATSRDLIGEAFF. This rearrangement joins TRBV15 to TRBJ1-1. This CDR3 contains 13 residues. The germline V gene has CDR1 LNHNV and CDR2 YYDKDF (reference sequence). The variable domain in full, with the rest retrieved from reference TRBV15 and TRBJ1-1, is DAMVIQNPRYQVTQFGKPVTLSCSQTLNHNVMYWYQQKSSQAPKLLFHYYDKDFNNEADTPDNFQSRRPNTSFCFLDIRSPGLGDTAMYLCATSRDLIGEAFFGQGTRLTVV.

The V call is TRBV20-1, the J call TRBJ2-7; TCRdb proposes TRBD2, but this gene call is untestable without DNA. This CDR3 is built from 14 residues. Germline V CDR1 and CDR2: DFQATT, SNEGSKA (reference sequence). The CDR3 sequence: CSARARTSGYEQYF.

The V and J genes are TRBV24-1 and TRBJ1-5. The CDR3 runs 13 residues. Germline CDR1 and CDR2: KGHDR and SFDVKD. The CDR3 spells CATSGQPNQPQHF.

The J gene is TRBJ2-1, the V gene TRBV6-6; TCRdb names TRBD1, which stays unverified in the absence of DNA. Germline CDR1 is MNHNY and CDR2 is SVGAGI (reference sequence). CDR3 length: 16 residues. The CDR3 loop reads CASSYFETGVRGEQFF.

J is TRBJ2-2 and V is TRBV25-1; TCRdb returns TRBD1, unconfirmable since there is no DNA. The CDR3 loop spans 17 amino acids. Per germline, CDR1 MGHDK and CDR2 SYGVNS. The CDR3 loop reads CASSEPGTTRGAGELFF.

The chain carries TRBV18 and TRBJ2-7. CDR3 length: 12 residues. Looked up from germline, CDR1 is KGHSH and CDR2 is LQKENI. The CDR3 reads CASSPVGSEQYF.

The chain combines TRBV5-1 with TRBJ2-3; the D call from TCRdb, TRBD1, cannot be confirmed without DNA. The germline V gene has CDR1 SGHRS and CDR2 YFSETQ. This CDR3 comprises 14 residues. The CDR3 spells CASSLGGQGDTQYF.